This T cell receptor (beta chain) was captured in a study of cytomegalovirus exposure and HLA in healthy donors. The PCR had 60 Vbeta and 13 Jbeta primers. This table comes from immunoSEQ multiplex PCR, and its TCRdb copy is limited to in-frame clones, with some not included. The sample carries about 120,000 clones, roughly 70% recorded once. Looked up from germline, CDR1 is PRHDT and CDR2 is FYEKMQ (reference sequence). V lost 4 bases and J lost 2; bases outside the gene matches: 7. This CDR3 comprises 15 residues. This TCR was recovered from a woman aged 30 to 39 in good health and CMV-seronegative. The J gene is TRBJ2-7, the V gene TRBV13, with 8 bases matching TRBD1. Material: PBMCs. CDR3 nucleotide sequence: TGTGCCAGCAGCTCTGGACAGGGAATCACCTACGAGCAGTACTTC. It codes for CASSSGQGITYEQYF.